The 15 T cell receptor beta chains below were found in one sample sequenced in a study of blood T cell repertoires in COVID-19. Clones were read by immunoSEQ multiplex PCR, and TCRdb kept only the in-frame ones, dropping some. There are about 120,000 clones in the sample; just over 90% occur only once, and 1.8% lies in the top ten. Sequenced material: peripheral blood. Receptors originate from a human donor with active COVID-19. The donor label of this sample is uncertain.

The chain recombines TRBV4-1 with TRBJ2-7; TRBD2 matches 15 bases. Germline V CDR1 and CDR2: MGHRA, YSYEKL. Trimming took 4 bases from V and 7 from J; bases not matched to a gene: 8. The CDR3 is 16 amino acids. CDR3 nucleotide sequence: TGCGCCAGCAGCCCAGGACTAGCGGGGGGGCGTCGGGAGCAGTACTTC. Translating it yields CASSPGLAGGRREQYF.

J is TRBJ2-7 and V is TRBV19; TRBD1 might be the D (6 bases). Germline V gives CDR1 LNHDA, CDR2 SQIVND (reference sequence). V dropped 2 bases and J dropped 0 bases, with 14 bases sitting between them. CDR3 length equals 16 residues. In DNA form, the CDR3 reads TGTGCCAGTAGTATATTCGGGACAACGCCCTCCTACGAGCAGTACTTC. Translated: CASSIFGTTPSYEQYF.

V usage is TRBV2 and J usage is TRBJ1-6, with no clear D. The CDR3 is 15 residues long. Germline values: CDR1 SNHLY, CDR2 FYNNEI. Trimming shortened V by 1 base and J by 8 bases, and 12 bases separated the two germline ends. The CDR3 loop is CASSEDPIGDSPLHF. The DNA of the CDR3 is TGTGCCAGCAGTGAAGACCCAATCGGGGATTCACCCCTCCACTTT.

This chain links TRBV5-1 with TRBJ1-1, with TRBD1 as a possible D gene (6 bases). Trimming stripped 6 bases from V and 4 bases from J, with 10 bases between. Germline lookup yields CDR1 SGHRS and CDR2 YFSETQ. The CDR3 consists of 12 residues. The CDR3 spells CASTEQGTEAFF. The DNA for the CDR3 is TGCGCCAGCACCGAACAGGGCACTGAAGCTTTCTTT. The whole variable domain, filled in from reference TRBV5-1 and TRBJ1-1, reads KAGVTQTPRYLIKTRGQQVTLSCSPISGHRSVSWYQQTPGQGLQFLFEYFSETQRNKGNFPGRFSGRQFSNSRSEMNVSTLELGDSALYLCASTEQGTEAFFGQGTRLTVV.

The rearrangement joins TRBV7-9 to TRBJ2-5, with D possibly being TRBD1 (5 bases). Trimming stripped 5 bases from V and 3 bases from J, with 7 bases between. Germline V gene lookup returns CDR1 SEHNR and CDR2 FQNEAQ (reference sequence). CDR3 length equals 12 residues. CDR3 amino acids: CASSQTEETQYF. CDR3 nucleotide sequence: TGTGCCAGCAGCCAGACAGAAGAGACCCAGTACTTC.

The chain employs TRBV27 and TRBJ1-3, with 9 nucleotides matching TRBD1. The germline V gene has CDR1 MNHEY and CDR2 SMNVEV (reference sequence). Trimming removed 5 bases from V and 0 bases from J; junction bases left unmatched: 5. This CDR3 comprises 16 residues. The CDR3 bases are TGTGCCAGCAGTCCTGGGACAGGGAACTCTGGAAACACCATATATTTT. Protein: CASSPGTGNSGNTIYF.

This chain joins TRBV7-8 and TRBJ2-7; D not resolved. This CDR3 contains 12 residues. Germline V gene lookup returns CDR1 SGHVS and CDR2 FQNEAQ. V was shortened by 8 bases and J by 3 bases, with 11 bases between the two germline ends. CDR3 sequence reads: CASGYLFYEQYF. The DNA for the CDR3 is TGTGCCAGCGGCTACTTATTCTACGAGCAGTACTTC.

This clone is a singleton in its sample. This chain connects TRBV5-1 to TRBJ1-1, with 11 positions matching TRBD1. The V gene end was trimmed by 4 bases and the J gene end by 4 bases; junction bases not matched to a gene: 9. This CDR3 is built from 16 residues. The germline gives CDR1 SGHRS, CDR2 YFSETQ. CDR3: CASSRGQGDLGTEAFF. The CDR3, as DNA: TGCGCCAGCAGCCGGGGACAGGGGGACTTGGGCACTGAAGCTTTCTTT.

The V call is TRBV5-6, the J call TRBJ2-5; D perhaps matches TRBD2 (6 bases). CDR3 length: 16 amino acids. The V and J ends lost 1 base and 2 bases respectively, with 15 bases between them. The V gene's germline CDR1 is SGHDT and CDR2 YYEEEE. Here the CDR3 reads CASSLFRDSWQETQYF. Written as DNA, the CDR3 is TGTGCCAGCAGCTTGTTTCGGGACTCGTGGCAAGAGACCCAGTACTTC.

The rearrangement joins TRBV5-1 to TRBJ2-3, with D perhaps TRBD2 (7 bases). This CDR3 has 14 residues. Between the trimmed V and J ends, which lost 3 bases and 8 bases, there was a span of 16 bases. Germline V CDR1 and CDR2: SGHRS, YFSETQ. This CDR3 reads CASSSDRPGGTQYF. CDR3 in DNA: TGCGCCAGCAGCTCGGACAGACCGGGGGGTACGCAGTATTTT.

This clone was picked up one time. This rearrangement joins TRBV13 to TRBJ2-5; 9 nucleotides align to TRBD1. Trimming took 5 bases from V and 2 from J; bases not matched to a gene: 9. CDR3 length: 16 residues. Looked up from germline, CDR1 is PRHDT and CDR2 is FYEKMQ (reference sequence). CDR3 sequence: CASSAAQGQGQETQYF. The CDR3 DNA sequence: TGTGCCAGCAGCGCCGCCCAGGGACAGGGACAAGAGACCCAGTACTTC.

This chain links TRBV19 with TRBJ1-6, with D tentatively TRBD1 (5 bases). V shed 4 bases and J shed 1 base, with 11 bases lying between them. This CDR3 is 16 amino acids long. CDR1 is LNHDA, CDR2 SQIVND, per germline (reference sequence). The chain's CDR3 is CASSRRGESYNSPLHF. The CDR3 DNA follows: TGTGCCAGTAGTAGGAGGGGAGAGTCCTATAATTCACCCCTCCACTTT.

This chain joins TRBV19 and TRBJ2-3; 13 bases agree with TRBD2. This CDR3 contains 17 residues. V shed 7 bases and J 0 bases; nucleotides not matched to a gene: 7. The V gene's germline CDR1 is LNHDA and CDR2 SQIVND (reference sequence). In DNA, the CDR3 is TGTGCCAGTACCGAAAGGACTAGCGGGGGAAGCACAGATACGCAGTATTTT. Translating it yields CASTERTSGGSTDTQYF.

This chain uses TRBV6-2 or TRBV6-3 with TRBJ1-1; a weak D match, TRBD1 (5 bases). The V and J ends lost 2 bases and 1 base respectively, with 8 bases between them. This CDR3 has 14 residues. CDR1 and CDR2 (germline): MNHEY, SVGEGT. The CDR3 spells CASSYTGRNTEAFF. In nucleotides, the CDR3 is TGTGCCAGCAGTTACACAGGAAGGAACACTGAAGCTTTCTTT.

The V gene is TRBV5-1, the J gene TRBJ2-7; 9 positions match TRBD1. J gave up 1 base and V 4 bases, and 9 bases lay outside the gene matches. This CDR3 contains 16 residues. CDR1 is SGHRS and CDR2 is YFSETQ in the germline V gene. CDR3 in DNA: TGCGCCAGCAGCCCGGGGACAGGGCGTTTGTCCTACGAGCAGTACTTC. Translating it yields CASSPGTGRLSYEQYF.